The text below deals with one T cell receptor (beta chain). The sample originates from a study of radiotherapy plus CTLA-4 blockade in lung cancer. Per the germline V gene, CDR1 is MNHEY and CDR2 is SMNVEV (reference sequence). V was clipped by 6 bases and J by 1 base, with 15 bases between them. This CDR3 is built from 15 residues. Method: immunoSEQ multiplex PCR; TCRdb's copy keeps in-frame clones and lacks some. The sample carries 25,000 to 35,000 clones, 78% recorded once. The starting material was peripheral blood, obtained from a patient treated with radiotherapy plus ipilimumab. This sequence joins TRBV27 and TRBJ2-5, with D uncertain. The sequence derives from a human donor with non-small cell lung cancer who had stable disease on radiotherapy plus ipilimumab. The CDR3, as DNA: TGTGCCAGCAGGCCCCCACAGAGACCCCAAGAGACCCAGTACTTC. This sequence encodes CASRPPQRPQETQYF.